This record concerns one TCR beta chain sequence. The CDR3 extends over 15 amino acids. Trimming left V 2 bases short and J 8 bases short, with 18 bases between. Germline-derived CDR1 and CDR2 are MDHEN and SYDVKM. Patients of the Seattle cohort, enrolled during active infection, were followed longitudinally. Generated by immunoSEQ multiplex PCR, the TCRdb table keeps only in-frame clones and is missing some. The sample contains nearly 300,000 clones, roughly 83% of which appear only once. The data were taken from a study of blood T cell repertoires in COVID-19. Study-level information: The analysed material was cDNA or gDNA that came from T cells, B-cell-depleted T cells, or PBMCs.

J is TRBJ1-2 and V is TRBV28; unclear D gene. The sample was peripheral blood. The TCR comes from a human donor with COVID-19, enrolled during active disease. The donor label of this sample is uncertain. CDR3 residues: CASSLPGVRSRGYTF. CDR3 in DNA: TGTGCCAGCAGTTTACCCGGGGTCAGAAGCCGCGGCTACACCTTC.